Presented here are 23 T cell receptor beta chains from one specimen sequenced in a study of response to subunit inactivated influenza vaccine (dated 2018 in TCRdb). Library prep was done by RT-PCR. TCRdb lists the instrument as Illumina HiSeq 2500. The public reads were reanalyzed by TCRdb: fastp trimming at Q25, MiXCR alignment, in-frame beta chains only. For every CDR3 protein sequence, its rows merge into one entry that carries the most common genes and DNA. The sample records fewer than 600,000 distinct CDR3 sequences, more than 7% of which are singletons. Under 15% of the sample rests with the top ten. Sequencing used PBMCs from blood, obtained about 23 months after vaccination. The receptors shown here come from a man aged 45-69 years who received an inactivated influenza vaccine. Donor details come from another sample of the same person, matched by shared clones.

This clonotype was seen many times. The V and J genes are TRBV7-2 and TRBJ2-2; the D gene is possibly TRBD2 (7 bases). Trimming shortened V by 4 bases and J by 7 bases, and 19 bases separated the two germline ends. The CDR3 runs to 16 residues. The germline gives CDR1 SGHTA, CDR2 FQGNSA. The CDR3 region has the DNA TGTGCCAGCAGCTCGAGGGGGGGATTGGTTTTCGGGGAGCTGTTTTTT. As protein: CASSSRGGLVFGELFF.

As DNA, the CDR3 is TGCAGTGCTAAGAGGGAGGGCGCCCTTTCCGAGCAGTACTTC. It codes for CSAKREGALSEQYF. V is TRBV20-1 and J is TRBJ2-7; 7 nucleotides agree with TRBD2. CDR1 is DFQATT and CDR2 is SNEGSKA in the germline V gene (reference sequence). The V and J ends lost 4 bases and 6 bases, in that order; junction bases with no gene match: 12. The CDR3 covers 14 residues.

The CDR3 sequence is CASSFGSQSYTF. Here the CDR3 DNA reads TGTGCCAGCAGTTTCGGCAGCCAAAGCTACACCTTC. The chain has TRBV6-6 and TRBJ1-2; D gene unclear. The CDR3 sequence is 12 residues long. The germline gives CDR1 MNHNY, CDR2 SVGAGI (reference sequence). V lost 4 bases and J lost 9, with 12 bases in between.

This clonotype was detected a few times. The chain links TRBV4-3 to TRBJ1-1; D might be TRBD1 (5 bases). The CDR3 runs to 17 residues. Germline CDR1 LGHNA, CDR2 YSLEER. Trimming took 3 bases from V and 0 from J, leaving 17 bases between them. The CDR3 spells CASSQSLPGRLNTEAFF. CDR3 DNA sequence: TGCGCCAGCAGCCAGTCTCTACCAGGGCGTTTGAACACTGAAGCTTTCTTT.

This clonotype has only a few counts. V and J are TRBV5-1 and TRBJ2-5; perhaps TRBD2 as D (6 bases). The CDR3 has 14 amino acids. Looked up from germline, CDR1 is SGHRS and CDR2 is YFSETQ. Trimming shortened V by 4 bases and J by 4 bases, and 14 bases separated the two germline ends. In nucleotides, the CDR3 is TGCGCCAGCAGCCTGGGGTCAGCGGGAGAGACCCAGTACTTC. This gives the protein CASSLGSAGETQYF.

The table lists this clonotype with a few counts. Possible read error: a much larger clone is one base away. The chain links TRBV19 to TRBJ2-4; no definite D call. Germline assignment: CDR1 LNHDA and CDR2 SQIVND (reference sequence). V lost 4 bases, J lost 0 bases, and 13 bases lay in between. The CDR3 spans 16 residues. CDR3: CASSNRALLAKNIQYF. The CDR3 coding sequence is TGTGCCAGTAGTAACCGGGCGCTACTAGCCAAAAACATTCAGTACTTC.

CDR3 coding DNA: TGCAGTGCTAGAGCACCAAATATAGCGGGTTACGAGCAGTACTTC. It yields the protein CSARAPNIAGYEQYF. The chain recombines TRBV20-1 with TRBJ2-7; 7 bases agree with TRBD2. V lost 1 base to trimming and J lost 4 bases; unmatched junction nucleotides: 10. Germline V gene sequence: CDR1 DFQATT, CDR2 SNEGSKA (reference sequence). This CDR3 region has 15 residues.

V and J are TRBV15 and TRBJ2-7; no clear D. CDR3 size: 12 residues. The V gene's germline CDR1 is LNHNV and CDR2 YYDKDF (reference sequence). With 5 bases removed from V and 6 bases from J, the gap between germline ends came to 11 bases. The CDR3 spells CATSSEVGEQYF. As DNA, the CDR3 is TGTGCCACCAGCTCAGAAGTGGGCGAGCAGTACTTC.

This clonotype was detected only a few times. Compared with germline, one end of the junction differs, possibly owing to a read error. As DNA, the CDR3 is TGTGCCAGCAGGTTGGGCGGGACAGGGATAAACATTCAGTACTTC. This sequence encodes CASRLGGTGINIQYF. This chain uses TRBV5-5 with TRBJ2-4; TRBD1 agrees at 9 bases. Germline-derived CDR1 and CDR2 are SGHKS and YYEKEE (reference sequence). CDR3 length: 15 residues.

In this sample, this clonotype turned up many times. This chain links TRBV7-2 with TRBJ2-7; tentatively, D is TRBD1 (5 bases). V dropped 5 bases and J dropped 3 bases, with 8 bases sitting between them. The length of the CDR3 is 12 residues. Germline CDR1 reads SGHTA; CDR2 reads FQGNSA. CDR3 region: CASSVRDYEQYF. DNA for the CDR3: TGTGCCAGCAGCGTCAGGGACTACGAGCAGTACTTC.

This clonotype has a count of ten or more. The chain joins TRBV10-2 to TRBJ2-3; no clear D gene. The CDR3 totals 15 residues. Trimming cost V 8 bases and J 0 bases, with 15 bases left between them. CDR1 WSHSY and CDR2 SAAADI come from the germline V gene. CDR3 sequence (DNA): TGCGCCAGCCTTCCGGATTTCTCTAGCACAGATACGCAGTATTTT. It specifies CASLPDFSSTDTQYF.

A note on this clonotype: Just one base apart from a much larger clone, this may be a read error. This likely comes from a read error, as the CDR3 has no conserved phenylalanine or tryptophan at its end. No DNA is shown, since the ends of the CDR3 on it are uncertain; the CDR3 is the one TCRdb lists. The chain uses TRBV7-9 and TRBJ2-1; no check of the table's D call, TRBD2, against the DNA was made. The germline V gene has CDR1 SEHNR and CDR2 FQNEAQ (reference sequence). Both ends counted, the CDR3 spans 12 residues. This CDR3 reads CASSLGDSSSFS.

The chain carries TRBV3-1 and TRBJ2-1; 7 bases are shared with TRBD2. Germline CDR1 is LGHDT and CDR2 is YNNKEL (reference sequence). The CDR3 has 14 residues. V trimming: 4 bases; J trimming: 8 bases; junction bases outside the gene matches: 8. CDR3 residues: CASSPTRLADEQFF. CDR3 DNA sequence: TGTGCCAGCAGCCCTACCCGGCTAGCGGATGAGCAGTTCTTC.

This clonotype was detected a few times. CDR3 nucleotides: TGTGCCATCAGCTTCGACAGGAACACTGAAGCTTTCTTT. Its translation: CAISFDRNTEAFF. The chain is built from TRBV10-3 and TRBJ1-1, with D tentatively TRBD1 (5 bases). The germline V gene encodes CDR1 ENHRY and CDR2 SYGVKD. The CDR3 contains 13 residues. The V end was cut by 6 bases, the J end by 1 base, with 9 bases between.

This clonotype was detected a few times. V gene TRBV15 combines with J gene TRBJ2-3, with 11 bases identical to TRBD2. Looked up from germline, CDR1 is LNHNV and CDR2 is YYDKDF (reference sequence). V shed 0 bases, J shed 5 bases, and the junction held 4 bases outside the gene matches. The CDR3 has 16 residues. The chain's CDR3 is CATSRELAGVGDTQYF. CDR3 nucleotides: TGTGCCACCAGCAGAGAACTAGCGGGAGTAGGAGATACGCAGTATTTT.

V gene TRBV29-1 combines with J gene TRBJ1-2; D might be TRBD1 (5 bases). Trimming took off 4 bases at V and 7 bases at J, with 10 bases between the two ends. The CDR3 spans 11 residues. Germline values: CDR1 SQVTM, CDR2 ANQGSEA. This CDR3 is CSVAPGPGYTF. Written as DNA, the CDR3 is TGCAGCGTTGCCCCAGGGCCTGGCTACACCTTC.

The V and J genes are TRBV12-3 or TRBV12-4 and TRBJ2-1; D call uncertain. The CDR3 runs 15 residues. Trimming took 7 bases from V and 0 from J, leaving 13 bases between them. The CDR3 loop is CASNPLDDSYNEQFF. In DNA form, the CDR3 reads TGTGCCAGCAACCCTTTGGACGACTCCTACAATGAGCAGTTCTTC.

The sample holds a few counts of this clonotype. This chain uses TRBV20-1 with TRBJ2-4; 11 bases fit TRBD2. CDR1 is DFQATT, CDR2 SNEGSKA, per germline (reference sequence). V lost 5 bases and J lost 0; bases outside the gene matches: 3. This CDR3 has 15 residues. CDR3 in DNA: TGCAGTGCTCCGACTAGCGGGATAGCCAAAAACATTCAGTACTTC. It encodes CSAPTSGIAKNIQYF.

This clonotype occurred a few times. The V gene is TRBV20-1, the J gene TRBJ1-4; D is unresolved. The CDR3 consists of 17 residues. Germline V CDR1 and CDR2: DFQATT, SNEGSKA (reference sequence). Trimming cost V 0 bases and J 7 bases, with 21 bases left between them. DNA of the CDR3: TGCAGTGCTAGAGAACCGGGCCTCCCCTTACACGCTGAAAAACTGTTTTTT. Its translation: CSAREPGLPLHAEKLFF.

The CDR3 sequence is CSASIQAITYEQYF. The CDR3 DNA reads TGCAGTGCTAGCATCCAGGCAATCACCTACGAGCAGTACTTC. The chain carries TRBV20-1 and TRBJ2-7; no firm D call. The germline CDR1 and CDR2 sequences are DFQATT and SNEGSKA (reference sequence). Trimming removed 3 bases at V and 2 bases at J, with 14 bases between. CDR3 length: 14 amino acids.

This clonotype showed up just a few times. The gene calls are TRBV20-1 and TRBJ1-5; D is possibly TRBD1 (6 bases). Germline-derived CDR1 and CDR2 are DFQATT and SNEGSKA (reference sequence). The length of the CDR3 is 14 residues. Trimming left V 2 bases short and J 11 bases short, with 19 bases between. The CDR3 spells CSARPGTPDGAQHF. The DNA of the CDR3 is TGCAGTGCTAGACCTGGGACACCCGATGGGGCCCAGCATTTT.

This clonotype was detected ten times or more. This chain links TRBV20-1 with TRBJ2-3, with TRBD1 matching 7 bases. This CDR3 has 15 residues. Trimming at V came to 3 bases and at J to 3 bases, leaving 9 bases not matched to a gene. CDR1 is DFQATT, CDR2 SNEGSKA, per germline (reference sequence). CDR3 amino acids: CSASRRQGLTDTQYF. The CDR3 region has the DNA TGCAGTGCTAGTAGGCGACAGGGTTTAACAGATACGCAGTATTTT.

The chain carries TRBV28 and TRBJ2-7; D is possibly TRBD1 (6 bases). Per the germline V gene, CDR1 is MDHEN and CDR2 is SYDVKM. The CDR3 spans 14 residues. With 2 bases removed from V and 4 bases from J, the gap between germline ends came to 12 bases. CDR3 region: CASSLRQGKYEQYF. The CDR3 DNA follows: TGTGCCAGCAGTTTAAGGCAGGGGAAATACGAGCAGTACTTC.